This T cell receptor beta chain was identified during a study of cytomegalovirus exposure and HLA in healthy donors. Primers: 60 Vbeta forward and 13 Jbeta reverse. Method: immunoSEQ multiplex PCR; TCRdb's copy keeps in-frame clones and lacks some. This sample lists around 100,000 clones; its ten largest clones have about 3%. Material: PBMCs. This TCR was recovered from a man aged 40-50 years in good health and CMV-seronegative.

The CDR3 spells CASSQDRGYGYTF. For the CDR3, the DNA is TGTGCCAGCAGCCAAGATAGAGGTTATGGCTACACCTTC. The chain has TRBV14 and TRBJ1-2; D gene ambiguous. Germline CDR1 and CDR2: SGHDN and FVKESK. CDR3 length: 13 amino acids. Trimming took 0 bases from V and 5 from J, leaving 7 bases between them.